This T cell receptor (beta chain) stems from a study of T-cell reconstitution after alpha-beta-depleted transplantation in children. Study conclusions and caveats: A year had passed since transplant, and T-cell counts and diversity by then came mostly from newly produced T cells. Several hundred expanded graft clones reportedly supplied alpha-beta T cells about two months after transplant.

The germline CDR1 and CDR2 sequences are KGHSH and LQKENI. Trimming took 4 bases from V and 2 from J; bases not matched to a gene: 6. There are 16 residues in the CDR3. Notes on this clonotype: Its specificity is unknown.

Unique molecular identifiers were incorporated during preparation of the TCRbeta library. TCRdb fed the PCR reads into MiXCR, producing one record per CDR3 protein. This sample has about a million distinct CDR3 sequences, with around 30% found just once. The origin of this receptor is a boy under two years old who had a stem cell transplant for SCID, so the T cells may come from the graft donor. The input for sequencing was PBMCs, mostly from graft donor cells, taken 360 days after TCRalphabeta/CD19-depleted stem cell transplant. The genes are TRBV18 and TRBJ2-3; 10 positions match TRBD1. The CDR3 spells CASSLRDRGVTDTQYF. CDR3 DNA sequence: TGTGCCAGCTCACTACGGGACAGGGGCGTCACAGATACGCAGTATTTT.